A single sample gave rise to the 8 T cell receptor beta chains below, sequenced in a study of blood T cell repertoires in COVID-19. Libraries were prepared by immunoSEQ multiplex PCR; TCRdb keeps only in-frame clonotypes and omits some of them. Of about 74,000 clones in the sample, under 85% were seen once. The specimen sequenced was peripheral blood. These receptors all stem from a man between 65 and 85 years old with acute or convalescent COVID-19.

V and J are TRBV28 and TRBJ1-1; 7 positions agree with TRBD1. The germline CDR1 and CDR2 sequences are MDHEN and SYDVKM. Unmatched junction bases numbered 16, after V lost 11 bases and J lost 4 bases. The CDR3 is 15 residues long. The CDR3 coding sequence is TGTGCCCACCATGAACTTACAGGGGTTGGCACTGAAGCTTTCTTT. Protein product: CAHHELTGVGTEAFF.

The gene calls are TRBV28 and TRBJ2-5; tentatively, D is TRBD2 (6 bases). The V end was cut by 6 bases, the J end by 2 bases, with 19 bases between. This CDR3 has 16 amino acids. CDR1 and CDR2 (germline): MDHEN, SYDVKM. The DNA of the CDR3 is TGTGCCAGCAGCGGAATGGGCCCCCGGGGGCAAGAGACCCAGTACTTC. This encodes CASSGMGPRGQETQYF.

This clone has just one count. The chain links TRBV6-5 to TRBJ1-2; TRBD1 might be the D (5 bases). CDR1 is MNHEY and CDR2 is SVGAGI in the germline V gene. Trimming stripped 2 bases from V and 2 bases from J, with 15 bases between. This CDR3 has 16 amino acids. The CDR3 loop is CASSYGSGGRNYGYTF. The CDR3 DNA is TGTGCCAGCAGTTACGGATCGGGGGGAAGGAACTATGGCTACACCTTC.

This clone was counted between two and nine times. The gene calls are TRBV7-2 and TRBJ2-7, with 9 bases that match TRBD2. Trimming took 2 bases from V and 6 from J; bases not matched to a gene: 8. The CDR3 runs 15 residues. Germline V CDR1 and CDR2: SGHTA, FQGNSA. CDR3 residues: CASSLLLAGRGEQYF. The CDR3 nucleotides are TGTGCCAGCAGCTTATTGCTAGCGGGAAGGGGCGAGCAGTACTTC.

This clone was seen only a few times. This chain links TRBV7-2 with TRBJ2-1; a possible D gene is TRBD1 (6 bases). With 5 bases removed from V and 8 bases from J, the gap between germline ends came to 22 bases. CDR1 is SGHTA and CDR2 is FQGNSA in the germline V gene. This CDR3 has 16 residues. The CDR3 DNA follows: TGTGCCAGCAGCCAGGGGAATAGCGCCACTACAGATGAGCAGTTCTTC. Translated, it gives CASSQGNSATTDEQFF.

This clone came up a few times. The chain links TRBV20-1 to TRBJ2-7, with a possible D match to TRBD1 (6 bases). V dropped 6 bases and J dropped 9 bases, with 15 bases sitting between them. The V gene's germline CDR1 is DFQATT and CDR2 SNEGSKA (reference sequence). The CDR3 length is 11 residues. The CDR3 protein is CSARGQSGQYF. The CDR3 DNA reads TGCAGTGCCCGAGGACAGTCTGGGCAGTACTTC.

The CDR3 is CASSPLRGQNTEAFF. The CDR3 nucleotides are TGTGCCAGCTCACCCCTTCGCGGACAGAACACTGAAGCTTTCTTT. The chain combines TRBV18 with TRBJ1-1, with a weak D call TRBD1 (5 bases). V was clipped by 3 bases and J by 1 base, with 12 bases between them. The CDR3 is 15 residues long. CDR1 KGHSH and CDR2 LQKENI come from the germline V gene.

The chain is built from TRBV27 and TRBJ2-5; 16 bases are shared with TRBD2. This CDR3 region has 16 residues. V lost 3 bases and J lost 4; bases outside the gene matches: 2. The germline V gene has CDR1 MNHEY and CDR2 SMNVEV (reference sequence). The CDR3 nucleotides are TGTGCCAGCAGTTTGGGACTAGCGGGAGGGAGAGAGACCCAGTACTTC. Its translation: CASSLGLAGGRETQYF.